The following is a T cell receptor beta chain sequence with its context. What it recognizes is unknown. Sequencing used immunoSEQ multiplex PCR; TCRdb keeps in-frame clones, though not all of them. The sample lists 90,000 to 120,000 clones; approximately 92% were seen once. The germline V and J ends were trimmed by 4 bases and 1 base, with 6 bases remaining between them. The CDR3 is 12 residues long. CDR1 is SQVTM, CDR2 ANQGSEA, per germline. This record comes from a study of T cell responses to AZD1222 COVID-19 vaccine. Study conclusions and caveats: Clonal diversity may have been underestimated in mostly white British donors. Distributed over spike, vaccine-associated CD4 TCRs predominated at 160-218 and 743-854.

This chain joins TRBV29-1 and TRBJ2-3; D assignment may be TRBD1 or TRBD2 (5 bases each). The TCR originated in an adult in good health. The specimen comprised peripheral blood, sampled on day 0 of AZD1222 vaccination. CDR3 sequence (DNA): TGCAGCGTTGTGGGGGGCACAGATACGCAGTATTTT. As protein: CSVVGGTDTQYF.